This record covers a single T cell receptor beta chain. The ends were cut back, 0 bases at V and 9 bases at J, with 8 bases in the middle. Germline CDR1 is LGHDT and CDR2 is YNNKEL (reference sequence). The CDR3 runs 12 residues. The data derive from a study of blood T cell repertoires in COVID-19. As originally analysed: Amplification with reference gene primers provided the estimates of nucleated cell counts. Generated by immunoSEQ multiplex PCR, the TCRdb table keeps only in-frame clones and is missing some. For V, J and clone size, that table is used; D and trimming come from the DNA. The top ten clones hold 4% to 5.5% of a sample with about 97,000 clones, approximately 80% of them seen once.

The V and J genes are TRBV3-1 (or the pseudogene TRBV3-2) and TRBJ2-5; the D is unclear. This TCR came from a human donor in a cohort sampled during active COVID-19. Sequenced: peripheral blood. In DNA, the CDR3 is TGTGCCAGCAGCCAAGAAGGTCGGGCCCAGTACTTC. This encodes CASSQEGRAQYF.